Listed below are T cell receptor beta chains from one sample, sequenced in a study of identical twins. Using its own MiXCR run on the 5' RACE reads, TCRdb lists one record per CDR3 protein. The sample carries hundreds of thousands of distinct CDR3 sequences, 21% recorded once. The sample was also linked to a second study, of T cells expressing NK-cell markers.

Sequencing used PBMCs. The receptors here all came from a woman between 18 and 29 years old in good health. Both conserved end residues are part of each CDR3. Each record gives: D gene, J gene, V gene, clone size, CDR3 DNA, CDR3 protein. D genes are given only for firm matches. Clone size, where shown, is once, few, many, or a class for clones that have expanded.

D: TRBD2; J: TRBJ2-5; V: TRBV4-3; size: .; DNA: TGCGCCAGCAGCCACCGTACGGGGGGAACAGAGACCCAGTACTTC; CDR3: CASSHRTGGTETQYF
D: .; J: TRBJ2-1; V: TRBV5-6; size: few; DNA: TGTGCCAGCAGCTTGGAAGGTTGGACTATCGAGTCTGAGCAGTTCTTC; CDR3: CASSLEGWTIESEQFF
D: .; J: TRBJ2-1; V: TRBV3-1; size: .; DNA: TGTGCCAGCAGCCAAAGCTGGCGCGGAACCTACAATGAGCAGTTCTTC; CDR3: CASSQSWRGTYNEQFF
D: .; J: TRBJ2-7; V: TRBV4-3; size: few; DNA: TGCGCCAGCAGCCAAGAAGGTGTCCCGGGCTCCTACGAGCAGTACTTC; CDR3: CASSQEGVPGSYEQYF
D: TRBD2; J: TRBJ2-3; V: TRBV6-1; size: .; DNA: TGTGCCAGCAGCCGACTAGCGGGGGGGCCGAGGAGCACAGATACGCAGTATTTT; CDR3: CASSRLAGGPRSTDTQYF
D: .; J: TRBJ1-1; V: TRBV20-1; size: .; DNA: TGCAGTGCTAGAGATCTGGCTTTCAGGACTGAAGCTTTCTTT; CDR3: CSARDLAFRTEAFF
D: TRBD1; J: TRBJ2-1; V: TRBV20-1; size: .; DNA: TGCAGTGCTAGAGGGACAGGGTACCATGAGCAGTTCTTC; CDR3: CSARGTGYHEQFF
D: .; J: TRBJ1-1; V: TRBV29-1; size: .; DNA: TGCAGCGTTTTCGCCGGAGGGTCTGGGGCGGGAGCTTTCTTT; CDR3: CSVFAGGSGAGAFF
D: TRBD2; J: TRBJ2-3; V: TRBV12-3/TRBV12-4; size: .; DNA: TGTGCCAGCAGTTCGCTCCGCCAGACTAGCGGGAGGACAGATACGCAGTATTTT; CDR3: CASSSLRQTSGRTDTQYF
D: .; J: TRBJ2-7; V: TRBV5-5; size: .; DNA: TGTGCCAGCAGCTACCGCGGGACCCCCGCTTCCTACGAGCAGTACTTC; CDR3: CASSYRGTPASYEQYF
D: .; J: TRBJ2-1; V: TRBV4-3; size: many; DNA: TGCGCCAGCAGCCAGACCGTAGTCTATGAGCAGTTCTTC; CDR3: CASSQTVVYEQFF
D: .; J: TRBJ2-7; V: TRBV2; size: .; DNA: TGTGCCAGCAGGATGTGGACGTCCGAGCAGTACTTC; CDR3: CASRMWTSEQYF
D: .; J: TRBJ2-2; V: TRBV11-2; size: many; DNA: TGTGCCAGCAGTCCCCAACGCACCGGGGAGCTGTTTTTT; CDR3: CASSPQRTGELFF
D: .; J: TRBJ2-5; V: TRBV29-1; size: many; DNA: TGCAGCGTTGAACGAGAGACCCAGTACTTC; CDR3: CSVERETQYF
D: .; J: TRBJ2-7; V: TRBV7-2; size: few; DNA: TGTGCCAGCACCCCCACCAGGGAATCCTACGAGCAGTACTTC; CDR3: CASTPTRESYEQYF
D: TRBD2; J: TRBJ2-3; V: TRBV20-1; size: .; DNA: TGCAGTGCTGGACAGACTAGCGGGAGTTCAGATACGCAGTATTTT; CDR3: CSAGQTSGSSDTQYF
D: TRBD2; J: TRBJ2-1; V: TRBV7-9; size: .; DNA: TGTGCCAGCAGACTAGCGGGAGGGGGGGATGAGCAGTTCTTC; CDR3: CASRLAGGGDEQFF
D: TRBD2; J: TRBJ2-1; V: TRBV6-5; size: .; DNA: TGTGCCAGCAGTTACTCGAGCCTAGCGGGACACAATGAGCAGTTCTTC; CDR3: CASSYSSLAGHNEQFF
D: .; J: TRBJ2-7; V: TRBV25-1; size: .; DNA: TGTGCCAGCAGTGAAATCGGGTCAGGACGAACCTACGAGCAGTACTTC; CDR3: CASSEIGSGRTYEQYF
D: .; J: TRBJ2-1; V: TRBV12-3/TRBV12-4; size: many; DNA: TGTGCCAGCAGCCCCCCGAGGGGGGCCTCCTACAATGAGCAGTTCTTC; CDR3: CASSPPRGASYNEQFF
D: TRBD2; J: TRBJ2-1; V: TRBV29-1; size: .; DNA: TGCAGCGTTGAATGGTTGGAGAGGGAGGGCCCCCGGAGTTCCTACAATGAGCAGTTCTTC; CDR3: CSVEWLEREGPRSSYNEQFF
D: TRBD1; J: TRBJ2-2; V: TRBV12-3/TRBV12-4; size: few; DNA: TGTGCCACCCGTGACAGGGGATCCGGGACCGGGGAGCTGTTTTTT; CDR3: CATRDRGSGTGELFF
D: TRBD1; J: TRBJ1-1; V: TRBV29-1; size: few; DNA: TGCAGCGCCCTCACAGGGACAGCCACTGAAGCTTTCTTT; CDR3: CSALTGTATEAFF
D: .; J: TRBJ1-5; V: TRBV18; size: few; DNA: TGTGCCAGCTCACCGGGACTAGATCAGCCCCAGCATTTT; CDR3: CASSPGLDQPQHF
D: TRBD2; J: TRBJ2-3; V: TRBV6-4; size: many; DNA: TGTGCCAGCAGTGAGGTAGCGGGGAGGTCAGATACGCAGTATTTT; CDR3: CASSEVAGRSDTQYF
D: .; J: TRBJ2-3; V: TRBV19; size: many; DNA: TGTGCCAGTAGTATCGTCGCGTCAAGCACAGATACGCAGTATTTT; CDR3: CASSIVASSTDTQYF
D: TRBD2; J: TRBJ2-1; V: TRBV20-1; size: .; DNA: TGCAGTGCTAGGGCGGGGACTAGCGCTTACAATGAGCAGTTCTTC; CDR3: CSARAGTSAYNEQFF
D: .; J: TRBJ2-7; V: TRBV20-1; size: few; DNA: TGCAGTGCTAGCGGGGCCCTGTCCCACGAGCAGTACTTC; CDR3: CSASGALSHEQYF
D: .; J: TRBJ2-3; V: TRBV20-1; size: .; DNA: TGCAGTGCTAGAGTATCTCTAGCGTTCACAGATACGCAGTATTTT; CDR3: CSARVSLAFTDTQYF
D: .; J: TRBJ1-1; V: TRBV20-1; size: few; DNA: TGCAGTGCTAGAGGCTGGGGAGCCTTGATGAACACTGAAGCTTTCTTT; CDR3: CSARGWGALMNTEAFF
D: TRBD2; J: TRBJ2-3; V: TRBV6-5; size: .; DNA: TGTGCCAGCAGTTTCAGCGGGGAAGCGGGGCGATCCGCAGATACGCAGTATTTT; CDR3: CASSFSGEAGRSADTQYF
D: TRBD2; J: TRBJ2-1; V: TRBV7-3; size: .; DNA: TGTGCCAGCAGCCCCTCCGCGGGGGGCAATGAGCAGTTCTTC; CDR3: CASSPSAGGNEQFF
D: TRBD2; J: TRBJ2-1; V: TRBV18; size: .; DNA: TGTGCCAGCTCACCAGGGAATAGCGGGGGCTACAATGAGCAGTTCTTC; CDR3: CASSPGNSGGYNEQFF
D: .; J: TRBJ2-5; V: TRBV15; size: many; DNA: TGTGCCACCAAAAGCGGTGGAGAGACCCAGTACTTC; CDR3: CATKSGGETQYF
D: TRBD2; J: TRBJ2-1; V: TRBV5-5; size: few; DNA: TGTGCCAGCAGCTTCTTGGTAGCGGGGCGTTACAATGAGCAGTTCTTC; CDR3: CASSFLVAGRYNEQFF
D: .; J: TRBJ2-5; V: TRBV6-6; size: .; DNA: TGTGCCACCCTGGGCGGAGGGGGGGCCCAGTACTTC; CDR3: CATLGGGGAQYF
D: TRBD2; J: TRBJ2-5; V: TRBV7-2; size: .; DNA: TGTGCCAGCAGTTGGGGAGGGTCCCAAGAGACCCAGTACTTC; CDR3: CASSWGGSQETQYF
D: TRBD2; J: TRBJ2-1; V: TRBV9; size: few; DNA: TGTGCCAGCAGCTCCTTCGGGCGGGGGGATTACAATGAGCAGTTCTTC; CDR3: CASSSFGRGDYNEQFF
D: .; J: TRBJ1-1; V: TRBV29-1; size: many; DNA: TGCAGCGTTGTCACGGTGAACACTGAAGCTTTCTTT; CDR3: CSVVTVNTEAFF
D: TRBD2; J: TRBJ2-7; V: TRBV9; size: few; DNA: TGTGCCAGCAGCGCCCGGGGACTAGCGGACGAGCAGTACTTC; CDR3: CASSARGLADEQYF
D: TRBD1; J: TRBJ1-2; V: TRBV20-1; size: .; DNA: TGCAGTGCTAGAGGAGGACAGGTCTATGGCTACACCTTC; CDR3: CSARGGQVYGYTF
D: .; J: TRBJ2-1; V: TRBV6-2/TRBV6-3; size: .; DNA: TGTGCCAGCAGTTACCTTCTAGGGGTTTTCTACAATGAGCAGTTCTTC; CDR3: CASSYLLGVFYNEQFF
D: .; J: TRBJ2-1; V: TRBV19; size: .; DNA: TGTGCCAGTAGTATAGGGCATTACAATGAGCAGTTCTTC; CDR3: CASSIGHYNEQFF
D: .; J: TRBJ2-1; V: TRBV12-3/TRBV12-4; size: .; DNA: TGTGCCAGCAGTCCCTTCCGTGAGCAGTTCTTC; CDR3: CASSPFREQFF
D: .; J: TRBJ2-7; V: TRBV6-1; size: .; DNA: TGTGCCAGCAGCCGCTCCAGGAGCTACGAGCAGTACTTC; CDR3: CASSRSRSYEQYF
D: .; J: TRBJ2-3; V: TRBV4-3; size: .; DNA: TGCGCCAGCAGCCAAGAACGGGAGGATACGCAGTATTTT; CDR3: CASSQEREDTQYF
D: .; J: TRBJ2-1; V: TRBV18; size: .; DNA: TGTGCCAGCTCACCCTCAGAGGTACTCAATGAGCAGTTCTTC; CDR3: CASSPSEVLNEQFF
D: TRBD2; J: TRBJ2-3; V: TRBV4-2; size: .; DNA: TGTGCCAGCAGCCGAGACACTGGGACTAGCGGGCACACAGATACGCAGTATTTT; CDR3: CASSRDTGTSGHTDTQYF
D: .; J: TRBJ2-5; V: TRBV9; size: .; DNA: TGTGCCAGCAGCTCCCGCGGGGAGCAGGAGACCCAGTACTTC; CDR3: CASSSRGEQETQYF
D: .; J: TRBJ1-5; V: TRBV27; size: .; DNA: TGTGCCAGCAGTTCCGGGGGGCCCCAGCATTTT; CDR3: CASSSGGPQHF
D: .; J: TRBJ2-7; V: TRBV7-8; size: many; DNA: TGTGCCAGCAGCTTGGGTTTTTCCTACGAGCAGTACTTC; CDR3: CASSLGFSYEQYF
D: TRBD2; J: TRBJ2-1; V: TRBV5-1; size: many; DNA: TGCGCCAGCAGCTTCCTCCTAACTAGCGGGGGGGACAATGAGCAGTTCTTC; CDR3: CASSFLLTSGGDNEQFF
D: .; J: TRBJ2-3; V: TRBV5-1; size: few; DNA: TGCGCCAGCAGCTCCGGCCCATCCCATACTGGCACAGATACGCAGTATTTT; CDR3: CASSSGPSHTGTDTQYF
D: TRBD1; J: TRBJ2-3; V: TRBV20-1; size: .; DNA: TGCAGTGTTGGCGTGGGACAGAGGACAGATACGCAGTATTTT; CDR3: CSVGVGQRTDTQYF
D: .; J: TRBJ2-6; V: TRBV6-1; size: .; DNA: TGTGCCAGCAGCAGCGTCGCTTCTGGGGCCAACGTCCTGACTTTC; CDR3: CASSSVASGANVLTF